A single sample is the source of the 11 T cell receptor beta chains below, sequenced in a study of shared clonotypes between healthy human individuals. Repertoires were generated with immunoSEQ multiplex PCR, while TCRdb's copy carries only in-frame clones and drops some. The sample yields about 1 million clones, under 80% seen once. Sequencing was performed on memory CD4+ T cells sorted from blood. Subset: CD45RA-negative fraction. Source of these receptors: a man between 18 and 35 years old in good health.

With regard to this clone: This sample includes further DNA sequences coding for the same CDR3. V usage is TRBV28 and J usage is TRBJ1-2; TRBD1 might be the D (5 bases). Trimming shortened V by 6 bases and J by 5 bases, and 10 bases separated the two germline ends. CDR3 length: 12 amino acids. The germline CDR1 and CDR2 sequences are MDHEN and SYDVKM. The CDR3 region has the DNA TGTGCCAGCAGCCCCTCAGGGTATGGCTACACCTTC. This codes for CASSPSGYGYTF.

The CDR3 bases are TGTGCCATCGGGAGGGCATCCTCCTACAATGAGCAGTTCTTC. This codes for CAIGRASSYNEQFF. This chain uses TRBV10-3 with TRBJ2-1; TRBD2 aligns across 7 bases. Germline V gene sequence: CDR1 ENHRY, CDR2 SYGVKD. J lost 0 bases, V lost 8 bases, and 4 bases had no gene match. The CDR3 totals 14 residues.

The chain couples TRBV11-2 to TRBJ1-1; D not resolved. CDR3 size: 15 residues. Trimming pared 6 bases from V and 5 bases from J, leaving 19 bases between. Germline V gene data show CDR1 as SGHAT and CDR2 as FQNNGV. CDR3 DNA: TGTGCCAGCAGTCGATACTCCCGGTCAGAGACTGAAGCTTTCTTT. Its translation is CASSRYSRSETEAFF.

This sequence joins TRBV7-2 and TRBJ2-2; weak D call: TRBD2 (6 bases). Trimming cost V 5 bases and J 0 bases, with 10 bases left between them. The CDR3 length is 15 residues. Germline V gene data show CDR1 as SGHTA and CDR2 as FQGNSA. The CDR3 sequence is CASSPTRANTGELFF. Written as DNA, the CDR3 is TGTGCCAGCAGCCCGACTAGGGCGAACACCGGGGAGCTGTTTTTT.

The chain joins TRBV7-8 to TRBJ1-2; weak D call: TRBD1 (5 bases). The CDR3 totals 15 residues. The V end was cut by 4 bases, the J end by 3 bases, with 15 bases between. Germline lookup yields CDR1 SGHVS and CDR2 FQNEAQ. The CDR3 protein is CASSSDSGVDYGYTF. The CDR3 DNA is TGTGCCAGCAGCTCAGACAGTGGGGTTGACTATGGCTACACCTTC.

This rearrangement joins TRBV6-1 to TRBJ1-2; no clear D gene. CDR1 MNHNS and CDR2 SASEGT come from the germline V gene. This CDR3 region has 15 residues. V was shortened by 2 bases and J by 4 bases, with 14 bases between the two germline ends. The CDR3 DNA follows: TGTGCCAGCAGTGAAAGGAGGGAACTAACCTATGGCTACACCTTC. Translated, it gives CASSERRELTYGYTF.

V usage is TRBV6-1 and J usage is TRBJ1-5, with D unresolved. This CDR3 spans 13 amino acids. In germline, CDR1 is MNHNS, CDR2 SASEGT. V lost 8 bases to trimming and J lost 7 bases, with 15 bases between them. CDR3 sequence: CASSSVSQQPQHF. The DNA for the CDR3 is TGTGCCAGCTCCTCAGTCAGTCAGCAGCCCCAGCATTTT.

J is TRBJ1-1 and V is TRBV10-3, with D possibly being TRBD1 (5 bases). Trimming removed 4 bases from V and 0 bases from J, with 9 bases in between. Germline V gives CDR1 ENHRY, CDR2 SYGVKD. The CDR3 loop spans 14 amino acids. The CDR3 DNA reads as TGTGCCATCAGTGTGGGGGAAATGAACACTGAAGCTTTCTTT. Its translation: CAISVGEMNTEAFF.

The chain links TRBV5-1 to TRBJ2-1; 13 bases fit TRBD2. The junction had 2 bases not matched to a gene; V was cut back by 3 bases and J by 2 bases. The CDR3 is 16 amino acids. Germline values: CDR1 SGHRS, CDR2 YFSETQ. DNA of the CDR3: TGCGCCAGCAGCTCGACTAGCGGGGGGCCCTACAATGAGCAGTTCTTC. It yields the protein CASSSTSGGPYNEQFF.

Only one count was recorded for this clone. In nucleotides, the CDR3 is TGTGCCAGCAGTCCATTTAACTATATAACAGGGGCCTACTACAATGAGCAGTTCTTC. Translating it yields CASSPFNYITGAYYNEQFF. The chain joins TRBV28 to TRBJ2-1; 7 bases line up with TRBD1. CDR3 size: 19 residues. V gave up 5 bases and J gave up 3 bases; unmatched junction bases: 19. The germline V gene encodes CDR1 MDHEN and CDR2 SYDVKM.

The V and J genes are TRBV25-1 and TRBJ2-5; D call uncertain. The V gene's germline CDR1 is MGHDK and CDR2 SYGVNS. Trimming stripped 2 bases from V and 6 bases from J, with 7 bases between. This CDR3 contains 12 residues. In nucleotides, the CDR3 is TGTGCCAGCAGTGAACCGCCCCAGACCCAGTACTTC. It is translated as CASSEPPQTQYF.